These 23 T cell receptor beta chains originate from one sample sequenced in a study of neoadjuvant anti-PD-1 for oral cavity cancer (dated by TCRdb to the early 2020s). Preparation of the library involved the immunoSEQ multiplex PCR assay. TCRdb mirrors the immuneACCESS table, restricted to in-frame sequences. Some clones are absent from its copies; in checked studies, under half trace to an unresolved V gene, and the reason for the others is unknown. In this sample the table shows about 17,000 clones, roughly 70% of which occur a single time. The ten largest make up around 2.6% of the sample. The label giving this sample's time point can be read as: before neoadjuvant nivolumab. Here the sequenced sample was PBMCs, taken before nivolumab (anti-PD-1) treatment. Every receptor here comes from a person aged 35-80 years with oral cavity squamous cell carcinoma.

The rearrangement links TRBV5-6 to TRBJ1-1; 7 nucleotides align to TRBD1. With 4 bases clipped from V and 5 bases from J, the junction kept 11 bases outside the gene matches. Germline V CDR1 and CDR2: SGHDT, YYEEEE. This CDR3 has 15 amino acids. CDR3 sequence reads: CASSDRERRTTEAFF. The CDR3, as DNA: TGTGCCAGCAGCGACAGGGAGAGGAGAACAACTGAAGCTTTCTTT.

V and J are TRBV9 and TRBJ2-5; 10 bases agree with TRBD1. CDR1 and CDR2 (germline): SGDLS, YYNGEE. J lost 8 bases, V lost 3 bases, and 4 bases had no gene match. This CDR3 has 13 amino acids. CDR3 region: CASSAGQGLTQYF. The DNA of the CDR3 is TGTGCCAGCAGCGCGGGACAGGGGCTAACCCAGTACTTC. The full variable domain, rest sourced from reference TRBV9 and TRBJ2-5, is DSGVTQTPKHLITATGQRVTLRCSPRSGDLSVYWYQQSLDQGLQFLIQYYNGEERAKGNILERFSAQQFPDLHSELNLSSLELGDSALYFCASSAGQGLTQYFGPGTRLLVL.

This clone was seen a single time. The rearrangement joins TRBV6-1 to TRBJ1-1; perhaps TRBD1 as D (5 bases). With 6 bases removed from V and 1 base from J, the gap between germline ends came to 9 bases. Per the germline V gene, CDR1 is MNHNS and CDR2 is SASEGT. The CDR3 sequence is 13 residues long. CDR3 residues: CASRGEKNTEAFF. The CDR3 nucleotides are TGTGCCAGCAGGGGGGAGAAGAACACTGAAGCTTTCTTT.

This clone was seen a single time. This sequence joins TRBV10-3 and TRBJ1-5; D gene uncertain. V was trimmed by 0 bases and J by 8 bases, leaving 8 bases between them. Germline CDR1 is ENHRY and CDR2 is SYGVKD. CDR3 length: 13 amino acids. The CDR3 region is CAISESTREPQHF. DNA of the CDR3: TGTGCCATCAGTGAGTCCACGAGGGAGCCCCAGCATTTT.

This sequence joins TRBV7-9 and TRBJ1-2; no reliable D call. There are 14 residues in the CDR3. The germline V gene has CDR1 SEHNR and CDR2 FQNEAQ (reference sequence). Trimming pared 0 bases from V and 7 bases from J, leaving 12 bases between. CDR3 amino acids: CASSLALADGGYTF. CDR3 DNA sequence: TGTGCCAGCAGCTTAGCACTGGCTGACGGTGGCTACACCTTC.

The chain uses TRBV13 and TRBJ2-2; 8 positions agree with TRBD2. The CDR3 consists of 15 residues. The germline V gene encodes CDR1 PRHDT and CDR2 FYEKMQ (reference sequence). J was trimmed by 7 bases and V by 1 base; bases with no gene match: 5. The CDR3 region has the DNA TGTGCCAGCAGCTTAGCCAGCGGGAGAAGCGGGGAGCTGTTTTTT. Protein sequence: CASSLASGRSGELFF.

Here the CDR3 reads CASSYDRNTGELFF. For the CDR3, the DNA is TGTGCCAGCAGTTACGACAGAAACACCGGGGAGCTGTTTTTT. The V gene is TRBV25-1, the J gene TRBJ2-2; D might be TRBD1 (5 bases). The CDR3 contains 14 residues. Germline CDR1 and CDR2: MGHDK and SYGVNS. Deletions cut 5 bases from V and 2 bases from J, with 9 bases between.

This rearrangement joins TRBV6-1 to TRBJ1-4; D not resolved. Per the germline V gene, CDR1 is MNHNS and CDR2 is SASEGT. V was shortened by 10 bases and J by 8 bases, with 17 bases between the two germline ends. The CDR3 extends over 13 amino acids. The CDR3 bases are TGTGCCACCATCCCACAAGTAGGGGAAAAACTGTTTTTT. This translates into CATIPQVGEKLFF.

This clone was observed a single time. In DNA form, the CDR3 reads TGTGCCAGTAGGCCAAACTGGGGGCCTTCTCTGGCTAATGAAAAACTGTTTTTT. As protein: CASRPNWGPSLANEKLFF. J is TRBJ1-4 and V is TRBV19, with D perhaps matching TRBD1 (6 bases). V lost 6 bases to trimming and J lost 3 bases, with 23 bases between them. The length of the CDR3 is 18 residues. Germline V lookup: CDR1 LNHDA, CDR2 SQIVND (reference sequence).

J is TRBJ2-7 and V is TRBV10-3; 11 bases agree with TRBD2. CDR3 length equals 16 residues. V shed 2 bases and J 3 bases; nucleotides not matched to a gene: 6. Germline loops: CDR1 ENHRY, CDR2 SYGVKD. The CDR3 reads CAISESGGLADYEQYF. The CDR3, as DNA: TGTGCCATCAGTGAGAGTGGGGGACTAGCGGACTACGAGCAGTACTTC.

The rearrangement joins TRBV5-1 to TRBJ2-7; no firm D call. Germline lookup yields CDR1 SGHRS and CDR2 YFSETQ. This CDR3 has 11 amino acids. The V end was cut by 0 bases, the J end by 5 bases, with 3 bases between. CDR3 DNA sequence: TGCGCCAGCAGCTTGGTTGACGAGCAGTACTTC. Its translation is CASSLVDEQYF.

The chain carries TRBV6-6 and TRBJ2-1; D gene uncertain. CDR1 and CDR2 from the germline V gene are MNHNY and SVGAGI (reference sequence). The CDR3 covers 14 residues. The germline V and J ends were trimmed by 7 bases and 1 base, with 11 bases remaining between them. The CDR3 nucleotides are TGTGCCAGCACGGTCCTCGGGTCCTACAATGAGCAGTTCTTC. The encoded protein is CASTVLGSYNEQFF.

The CDR3 sequence: CAISENLAGGYEQYF. DNA for the CDR3: TGTGCCATCAGTGAGAATCTAGCGGGAGGCTACGAGCAGTACTTC. This chain uses TRBV10-3 with TRBJ2-7, with 11 positions matching TRBD2. Germline trimming cut 2 bases from V and 3 bases from J; bases unmatched to any gene: 3. This CDR3 is 15 amino acids long. The germline V gene has CDR1 ENHRY and CDR2 SYGVKD.

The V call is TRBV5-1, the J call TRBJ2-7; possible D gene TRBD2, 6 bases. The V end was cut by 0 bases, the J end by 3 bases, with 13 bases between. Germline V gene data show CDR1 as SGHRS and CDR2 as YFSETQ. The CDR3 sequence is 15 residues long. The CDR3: CASSLAPTSFYEQYF. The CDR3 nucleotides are TGCGCCAGCAGCTTGGCCCCGACTAGTTTCTACGAGCAGTACTTC.

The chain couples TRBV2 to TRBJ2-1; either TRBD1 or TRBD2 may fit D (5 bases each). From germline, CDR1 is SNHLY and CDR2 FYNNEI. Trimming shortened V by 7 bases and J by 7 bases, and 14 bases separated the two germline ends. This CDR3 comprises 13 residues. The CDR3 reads CASNGDPANEQFF. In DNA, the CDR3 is TGTGCCAGCAACGGGGACCCGGCGAATGAGCAGTTCTTC.

This CDR3 is CASSPVLGGTGELFF. The CDR3 nucleotides are TGTGCCAGCAGTCCAGTCCTGGGGGGCACCGGGGAGCTGTTTTTT. The genes are TRBV28 and TRBJ2-2, with D possibly being TRBD2 (6 bases). Deletions cut 5 bases from V and 4 bases from J, with 14 bases between. CDR1 MDHEN and CDR2 SYDVKM come from the germline V gene. The CDR3 runs 15 residues.

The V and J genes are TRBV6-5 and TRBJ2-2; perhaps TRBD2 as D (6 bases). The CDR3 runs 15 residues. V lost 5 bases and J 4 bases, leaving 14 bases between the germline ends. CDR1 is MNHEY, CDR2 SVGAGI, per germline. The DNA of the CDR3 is TGTGCCAGCAGTGCGACTAGTTTAGGCACCGGGGAGCTGTTTTTT. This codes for CASSATSLGTGELFF.

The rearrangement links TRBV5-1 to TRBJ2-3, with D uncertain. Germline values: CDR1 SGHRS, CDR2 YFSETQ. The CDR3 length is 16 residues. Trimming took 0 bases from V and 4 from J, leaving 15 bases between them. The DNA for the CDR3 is TGCGCCAGCAGCTTGGCAGGCGGCACTGTGGCAGATACGCAGTATTTT. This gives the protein CASSLAGGTVADTQYF.

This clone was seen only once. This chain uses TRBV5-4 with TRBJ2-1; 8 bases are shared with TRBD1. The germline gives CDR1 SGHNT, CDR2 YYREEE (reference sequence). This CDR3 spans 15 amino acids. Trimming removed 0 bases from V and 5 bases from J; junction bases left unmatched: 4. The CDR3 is CASSLVDRANNEQFF. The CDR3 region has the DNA TGTGCCAGCAGCTTGGTGGACAGGGCTAACAATGAGCAGTTCTTC.

CDR3: CATSRDRGSSNGNIQYF. The CDR3 nucleotides read TGTGCCACCAGCAGAGATCGGGGCAGCTCCAACGGGAACATTCAGTACTTC. The V and J genes are TRBV15 and TRBJ2-4; D tentatively reads TRBD1 or TRBD2 (5 bases each). Germline CDR1 LNHNV, CDR2 YYDKDF (reference sequence). This CDR3 spans 17 amino acids. The ends were cut back, 0 bases at V and 7 bases at J, with 19 bases in the middle. The complete variable domain, with remaining parts taken from reference TRBV15 and TRBJ2-4, reads DAMVIQNPRYQVTQFGKPVTLSCSQTLNHNVMYWYQQKSSQAPKLLFHYYDKDFNNEADTPDNFQSRRPNTSFCFLDIRSPGLGDTAMYLCATSRDRGSSNGNIQYFGAGTRLSVL.

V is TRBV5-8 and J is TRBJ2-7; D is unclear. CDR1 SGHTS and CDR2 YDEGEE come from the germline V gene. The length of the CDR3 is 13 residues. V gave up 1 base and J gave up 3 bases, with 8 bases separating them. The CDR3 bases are TGTGCCAGCAGCTTGCACCAGATCTACGAGCAGTACTTC. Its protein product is CASSLHQIYEQYF.

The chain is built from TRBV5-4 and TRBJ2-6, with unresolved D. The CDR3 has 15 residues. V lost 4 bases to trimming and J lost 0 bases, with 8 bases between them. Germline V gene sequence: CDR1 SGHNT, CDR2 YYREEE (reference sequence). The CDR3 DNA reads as TGTGCCAGCAGCCCCCCCTACTCTGGGGCCAACGTCCTGACTTTC. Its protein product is CASSPPYSGANVLTF.

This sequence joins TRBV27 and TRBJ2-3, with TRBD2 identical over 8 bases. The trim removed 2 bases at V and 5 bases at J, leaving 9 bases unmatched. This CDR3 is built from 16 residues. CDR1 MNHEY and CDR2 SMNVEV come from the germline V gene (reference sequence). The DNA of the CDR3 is TGTGCCAGCAGTTTAGGTGGCGGGGGGCCAGGAGATACGCAGTATTTT. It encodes CASSLGGGGPGDTQYF.